Listed below are T cell receptor beta chains from one sample, sequenced in a study of blood T cell repertoires in COVID-19. Sequencing was performed with immunoSEQ multiplex PCR; in TCRdb, only in-frame clones are kept and a portion is missing. The table shows tens of thousands of clones, with around 85% occurring only once. The sample taken for sequencing was peripheral blood. These receptors were obtained from a human donor with active COVID-19. The donor label of this sample is uncertain. Both conserved end residues are part of each CDR3. D genes are given only for firm matches. Clone size is not always given. Where it is, it says once, few, many or a class for expanded clones.

V gene: TRBV7-2
clone size: NA
J gene: TRBJ2-3
D gene: NA
CDR3 DNA: TGTGCCAGCAGCCGGATGGGGAGGGACACCACAGATACGCAGTATTTT
CDR3 protein: CASSRMGRDTTDTQYF

V gene: TRBV9
clone size: NA
J gene: TRBJ2-7
D gene: TRBD1
CDR3 DNA: TGTGCCAGCAGCCCTCAAGATGGGACAGGATACTACGAGCAGTACTTC
CDR3 protein: CASSPQDGTGYYEQYF

V gene: TRBV6-5
clone size: NA
J gene: TRBJ1-4
D gene: NA
CDR3 DNA: TGTGCCAGCAGCCGGGCGGGGGGAGACGAAAAACTGTTTTTT
CDR3 protein: CASSRAGGDEKLFF

V gene: TRBV6-5
clone size: NA
J gene: TRBJ1-2
D gene: TRBD1
CDR3 DNA: TGTGCCAGCAGGCCCGGGACAGGGGACTATGGCTACACCTTC
CDR3 protein: CASRPGTGDYGYTF

V gene: TRBV4-1
clone size: NA
J gene: TRBJ1-3
D gene: NA
CDR3 DNA: TGCGCCAGCAGCCAAGATCCTAGGTCCGGAAACACCATATATTTT
CDR3 protein: CASSQDPRSGNTIYF

V gene: TRBV12-3/TRBV12-4
clone size: NA
J gene: TRBJ1-3
D gene: NA
CDR3 DNA: TGTGCCAGCAGTTTACAAGGGGACACCATATATTTT
CDR3 protein: CASSLQGDTIYF

V gene: TRBV7-3
clone size: once
J gene: TRBJ2-1
D gene: TRBD2
CDR3 DNA: TGTGCCAGCAGCTTGGGGACTAGCGGCTACAATGAGCAGTTCTTC
CDR3 protein: CASSLGTSGYNEQFF

V gene: TRBV4-1
clone size: once
J gene: TRBJ2-7
D gene: TRBD2
CDR3 DNA: TGCGCCAGCAGCACAAGCTCCGGGACTAGCCTGTACGAGCAGTACTTC
CDR3 protein: CASSTSSGTSLYEQYF

V gene: TRBV9
clone size: few
J gene: TRBJ2-7
D gene: NA
CDR3 DNA: TGTGCCAGCAGCCCCGGAGGGGTCTCCTACGAGCAGTACTTC
CDR3 protein: CASSPGGVSYEQYF

V gene: TRBV27
clone size: NA
J gene: TRBJ1-1
D gene: TRBD1
CDR3 DNA: TGTGCCAGCAGTCATCGTCAGGGGGCGAGGGACACTGAAGCTTTCTTT
CDR3 protein: CASSHRQGARDTEAFF

V gene: TRBV6-1
clone size: NA
J gene: TRBJ1-5
D gene: NA
CDR3 DNA: TGTGCCAGCAGTGAACCGGGGGGAAAGGATCAGCCCCAGCATTTT
CDR3 protein: CASSEPGGKDQPQHF

V gene: TRBV30
clone size: NA
J gene: TRBJ2-3
D gene: TRBD1
CDR3 DNA: TGTGCCTCACTGACAGGGGCAGATACGCAGTATTTT
CDR3 protein: CASLTGADTQYF

V gene: TRBV28
clone size: NA
J gene: TRBJ2-5
D gene: TRBD2
CDR3 DNA: TGTGCCAGCAGAGGTCCGGGACTAAAGACCCAGTACTTC
CDR3 protein: CASRGPGLKTQYF

V gene: TRBV29-1
clone size: NA
J gene: TRBJ1-4
D gene: NA
CDR3 DNA: TGCAGCGTTGTAACGGGTGAAAAACTGTTTTTT
CDR3 protein: CSVVTGEKLFF

V gene: TRBV12-3/TRBV12-4
clone size: NA
J gene: TRBJ1-1
D gene: NA
CDR3 DNA: TGTGCCAGCAGTTTATCGAGGTATGAAGCTTTCTTT
CDR3 protein: CASSLSRYEAFF

V gene: TRBV27
clone size: NA
J gene: TRBJ2-2
D gene: NA
CDR3 DNA: TGTGCCAGCAGTTTAGCGACAGGTCGTACGAACACCGGGGAGCTGTTTTTT
CDR3 protein: CASSLATGRTNTGELFF

V gene: TRBV28
clone size: NA
J gene: TRBJ2-7
D gene: NA
CDR3 DNA: TGTGCCAGCATACGGCAGGAACCATACGAGCAGTACTTC
CDR3 protein: CASIRQEPYEQYF

V gene: TRBV7-2
clone size: NA
J gene: TRBJ1-4
D gene: NA
CDR3 DNA: TGTGCCAGCAGCTTAGAACTATCGGCTAATGAAAAACTGTTTTTT
CDR3 protein: CASSLELSANEKLFF

V gene: TRBV2
clone size: once
J gene: TRBJ2-1
D gene: NA
CDR3 DNA: TGTGCCAGCAGTCAAGGTTTCCCCGGGCCTGAGGGGTTCTTC
CDR3 protein: CASSQGFPGPEGFF

V gene: TRBV18
clone size: NA
J gene: TRBJ2-3
D gene: TRBD2
CDR3 DNA: TGTGCCAGCTCACCCGGGACTAGCGGGACCACAGATACGCAGTATTTT
CDR3 protein: CASSPGTSGTTDTQYF

V gene: TRBV6-4
clone size: NA
J gene: TRBJ1-3
D gene: NA
CDR3 DNA: TGTGCCAGCCTTGCGAGGGGGGGAGTAGCTGGAAACACCATATATTTT
CDR3 protein: CASLARGGVAGNTIYF

V gene: TRBV18
clone size: medium-sized
J gene: TRBJ1-4
D gene: NA
CDR3 DNA: TGTGCCAGCTCACCAAAGACAGTTCCGAATGAAAAACTGTTTTTT
CDR3 protein: CASSPKTVPNEKLFF

V gene: TRBV2
clone size: NA
J gene: TRBJ1-6
D gene: NA
CDR3 DNA: TGTGCCAGCAGTGAACAACAGATTAATTCACCCCTCCACTTT
CDR3 protein: CASSEQQINSPLHF

V gene: TRBV19
clone size: NA
J gene: TRBJ2-4
D gene: TRBD1
CDR3 DNA: TGTGCCAGTAGTTCTACAGGGGGCCGTACAGACATTCAGTACTTC
CDR3 protein: CASSSTGGRTDIQYF

V gene: TRBV12-5
clone size: NA
J gene: TRBJ2-5
D gene: TRBD2
CDR3 DNA: TGTGCTAGTGGTTCCCGGGGGGAAAGCCAAGAGACCCAGTACTTC
CDR3 protein: CASGSRGESQETQYF

V gene: TRBV10-3
clone size: few
J gene: TRBJ2-7
D gene: TRBD2
CDR3 DNA: TGTGCCATCAGTACTAGCGGGAGTGCGGCCTACGAGCAGTACTTC
CDR3 protein: CAISTSGSAAYEQYF

V gene: TRBV7-9
clone size: NA
J gene: TRBJ2-7
D gene: TRBD2
CDR3 DNA: TGTGCCAGCAGCCTGTCCCTAGGTGGCGGGGGGGCCTACGAGCAGTACTTC
CDR3 protein: CASSLSLGGGGAYEQYF

V gene: TRBV28
clone size: NA
J gene: TRBJ2-3
D gene: TRBD2
CDR3 DNA: TGTGCCAGCAGTTTATGGTCTCGAGGGACTAGCGGGACCACAGATACGCAGTATTTT
CDR3 protein: CASSLWSRGTSGTTDTQYF

V gene: TRBV7-2
clone size: NA
J gene: TRBJ2-7
D gene: NA
CDR3 DNA: TGTGCCAGCAGCTTAGGAGTATACGAGCAGTACTTC
CDR3 protein: CASSLGVYEQYF

V gene: TRBV30
clone size: NA
J gene: TRBJ2-5
D gene: TRBD2
CDR3 DNA: TGTGCCTGGAGTGCCGGACTAGCGGGGACCTACCAAGAGACCCAGTACTTC
CDR3 protein: CAWSAGLAGTYQETQYF

V gene: TRBV6-6
clone size: NA
J gene: TRBJ2-1
D gene: NA
CDR3 DNA: TGTGCCACCGCTAACGACATCGAATTGGGCAATGAGCAGTTCTTC
CDR3 protein: CATANDIELGNEQFF

V gene: TRBV28
clone size: once
J gene: TRBJ2-1
D gene: TRBD2
CDR3 DNA: TGTGCCAGCAGTTTAGGTCTAGCGGTCTCCTACAATGAGCAGTTCTTC
CDR3 protein: CASSLGLAVSYNEQFF

V gene: TRBV11-2
clone size: NA
J gene: TRBJ1-2
D gene: NA
CDR3 DNA: TGTGCCAGCAGCTTAGCTAGGGGAGGTGGCTACACCTTC
CDR3 protein: CASSLARGGGYTF

V gene: TRBV24-1
clone size: NA
J gene: TRBJ2-5
D gene: NA
CDR3 DNA: TGTGCCACCAGTGAGGCGGGGGAGACCCAGTACTTC
CDR3 protein: CATSEAGETQYF

V gene: TRBV16
clone size: NA
J gene: TRBJ2-3
D gene: NA
CDR3 DNA: TGTGCCAGCAGCCCTCGTCGGGATACGCAGTATTTT
CDR3 protein: CASSPRRDTQYF